This TCR beta chain was found in a study of blood T cell repertoires in COVID-19. About the study: The United States, Italy and Spain supplied acute and convalescent COVID-19 samples.

The CDR3 consists of 12 residues. Trimming pared 4 bases from V and 3 bases from J, leaving 6 bases between. Germline CDR1 is SNHLY and CDR2 is FYNNEI. In the original analysis: By means of reference gene primer amplification, nucleated cell counts were estimated. The table came from immunoSEQ multiplex PCR; TCRdb's copy has only in-frame clones and leaves some out. The V and J calls and clone size are taken from that table; D and trimming were inferred from the DNA. The sample lists 150,000 or so clones, over 70% seen once, with about 3.5% in the top ten. This clone has just one count. The sequenced sample consisted of PBMCs or T cells enriched from blood (not recorded which). The clonotype comes from a woman between 45 and 65 years old in a cohort exposed to, infected with or recovered from COVID-19 (not recorded which). The chain joins TRBV2 to TRBJ1-1, with unresolved D. The CDR3 DNA follows: TGTGCCAGCAGTGTTCGGGACACTGAAGCTTTCTTT. Amino acid sequence: CASSVRDTEAFF. The full variable domain, in which reference TRBV2 and TRBJ1-1 provide the parts outside the CDR3, is EPEVTQTPSHQVTQMGQEVILRCVPISNHLYFYWYRQILGQKVEFLVSFYNNEISEKSEIFDDQFSVERPDGSNFTLKIRSTKLEDSAMYFCASSVRDTEAFFGQGTRLTVV.